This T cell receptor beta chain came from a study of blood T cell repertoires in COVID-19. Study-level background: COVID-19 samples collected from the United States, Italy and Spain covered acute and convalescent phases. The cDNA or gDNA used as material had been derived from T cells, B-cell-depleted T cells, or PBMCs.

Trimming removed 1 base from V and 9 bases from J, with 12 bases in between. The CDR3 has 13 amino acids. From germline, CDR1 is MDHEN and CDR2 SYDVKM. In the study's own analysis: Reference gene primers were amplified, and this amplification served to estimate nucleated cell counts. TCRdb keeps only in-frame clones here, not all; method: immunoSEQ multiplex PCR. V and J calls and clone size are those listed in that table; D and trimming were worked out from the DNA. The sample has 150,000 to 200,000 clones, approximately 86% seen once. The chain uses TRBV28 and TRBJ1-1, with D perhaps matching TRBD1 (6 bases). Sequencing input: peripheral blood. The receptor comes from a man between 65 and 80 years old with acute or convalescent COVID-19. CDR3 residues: CASSLSGVNKAFF. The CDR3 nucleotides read TGTGCCAGCAGTTTATCAGGGGTAAACAAAGCTTTCTTT.